This TCR beta chain was recorded in a study of T cells in Graves' hyperthyroidism and ophthalmopathy. Comment on this clonotype: Its antigen is undetermined.

Study-wide results and caveats: Blood held most thyroid clonotypes expanded above 0.001 frequency.

The source material, RNA transcripts, was used to amplify TCR beta CDR3 regions. HTBI primers were employed in a first-round RT-PCR of the TCR CDR3. Each CDR3 protein is one row after TCRdb ran MiXCR on the multiplex PCR reads. The repertoire holds hundreds of thousands of distinct CDR3 sequences, with approximately 20% as singletons. A NOSPECS grade of at least 4, a Clinical Activity Score of at least 3 and duration under 3 months were recorded in ophthalmopathy patients. Exclusions: uncontrolled infection, other autoimmune disease, pregnancy, lactation. This CDR3 region has 15 residues. The V and J ends lost 5 bases and 0 bases respectively, with 11 bases between them.

This receptor was obtained from a man aged 35 to 55 with Graves' ophthalmopathy. The J gene is TRBJ1-5, the V gene TRBV12-3 or TRBV12-4; D unresolved. Sample: blood. CDR3 sequence (DNA): TGTGCCAGCAGTCTTACAAGGGCTAGCAATCAGCCCCAGCATTTT. Amino acids: CASSLTRASNQPQHF.